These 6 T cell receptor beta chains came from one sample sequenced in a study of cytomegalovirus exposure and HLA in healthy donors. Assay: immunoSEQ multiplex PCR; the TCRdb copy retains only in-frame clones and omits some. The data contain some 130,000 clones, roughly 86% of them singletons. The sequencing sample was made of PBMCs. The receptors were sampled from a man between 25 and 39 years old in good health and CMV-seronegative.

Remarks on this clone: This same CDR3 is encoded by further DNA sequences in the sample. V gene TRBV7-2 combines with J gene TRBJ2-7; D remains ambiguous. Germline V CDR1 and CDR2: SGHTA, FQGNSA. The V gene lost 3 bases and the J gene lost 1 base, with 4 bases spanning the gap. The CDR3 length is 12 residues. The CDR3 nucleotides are TGTGCCAGCAGCTTTTCATCCTACGAGCAGTACTTC. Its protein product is CASSFSSYEQYF.

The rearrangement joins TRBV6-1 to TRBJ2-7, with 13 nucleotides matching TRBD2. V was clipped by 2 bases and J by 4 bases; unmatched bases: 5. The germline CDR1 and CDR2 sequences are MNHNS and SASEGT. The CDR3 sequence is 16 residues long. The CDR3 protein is CASSERRTSGSYEQYF. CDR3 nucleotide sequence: TGTGCCAGCAGTGAAAGAAGGACTAGCGGGAGTTACGAGCAGTACTTC.

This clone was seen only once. This CDR3 reads CASSPGTSLEQYF. The CDR3 DNA is TGTGCCAGCAGCCCCGGGACTAGTCTCGAGCAGTACTTC. The V gene is TRBV7-6, the J gene TRBJ2-7, with 8 bases matching TRBD2. Germline V gives CDR1 SGHVS, CDR2 FNYEAQ. CDR3 length: 13 residues. The junction had 6 bases not matched to a gene; V was cut back by 5 bases and J by 6 bases.

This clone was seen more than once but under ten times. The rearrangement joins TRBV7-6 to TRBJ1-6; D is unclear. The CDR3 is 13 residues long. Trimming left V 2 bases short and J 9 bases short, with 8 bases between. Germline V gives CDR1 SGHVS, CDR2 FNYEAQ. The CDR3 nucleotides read TGTGCCAGCAGCTTAAAAGGGAGTTCACCCCTCCACTTT. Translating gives CASSLKGSSPLHF.

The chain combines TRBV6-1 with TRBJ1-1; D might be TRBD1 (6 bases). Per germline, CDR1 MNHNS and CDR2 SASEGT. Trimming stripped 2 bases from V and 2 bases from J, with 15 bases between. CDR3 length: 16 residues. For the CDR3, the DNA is TGTGCCAGCAGTGAATGGGGGGGCCCGAAAAACACTGAAGCTTTCTTT. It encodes CASSEWGGPKNTEAFF.

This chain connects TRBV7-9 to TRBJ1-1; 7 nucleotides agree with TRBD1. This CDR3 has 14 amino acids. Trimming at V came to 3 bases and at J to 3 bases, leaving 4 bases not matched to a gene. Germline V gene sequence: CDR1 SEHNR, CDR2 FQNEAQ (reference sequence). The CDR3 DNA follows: TGTGCCAGCAGCTTGGAGGGGGCTGACACTGAAGCTTTCTTT. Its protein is CASSLEGADTEAFF.